These 21 T cell receptor beta chains came from one sample sequenced in a study of T cells after yellow fever vaccination. MiXCR, applied by TCRdb to the 5' RACE reads, yields one record per CDR3 protein. The data contain some 390,000 distinct CDR3 sequences, under 7.5% of them seen just once; the ten biggest clones take up 15%. This material consisted of PBMCs, taken 5 days after the yellow fever booster vaccination. The receptors derive from a man aged 30-40 years who received the YFV17D yellow fever vaccine.

V is TRBV10-3 and J is TRBJ2-3; the match to TRBD2 covers 9 bases. Per the germline V gene, CDR1 is ENHRY and CDR2 is SYGVKD. The CDR3 is 18 residues long. V lost 3 bases to trimming and J lost 2 bases; unmatched junction nucleotides: 12. The CDR3 reads CAISERTSAGIATDTQYF. DNA for the CDR3: TGTGCCATCAGTGAACGGACTAGCGCGGGAATTGCCACAGATACGCAGTATTTT.

Comment on this clonotype: Relative to the germline gene, one junction end is altered; a read error may explain this. The rearrangement joins TRBV2 to TRBJ2-7, with TRBD1 identical over 9 bases. Germline assignment: CDR1 SNHLY and CDR2 FYNNEI. This CDR3 contains 16 residues. The CDR3 region has the DNA TGTGCCCGCAGTGAAGGGGCAACGGGACAGGGCTACGAGCAGTACTTC. Translation: CARSEGATGQGYEQYF.

Concerning this clonotype itself: It may be a read error: a sequence one base away is much more abundant. The rearrangement links TRBV12-3 or TRBV12-4 to TRBJ2-7; 9 bases match TRBD1. This CDR3 comprises 14 residues. The CDR3 DNA reads TGTGCCAGCATGCGGGACAGGGCGTCTGGCGAGCAGTCCTTC. Amino acid sequence: CASMRDRASGEQSF.

This clonotype was seen more than once but under ten times. The chain joins TRBV6-1 to TRBJ1-5, with TRBD1 matching 7 bases. The V gene's germline CDR1 is MNHNS and CDR2 SASEGT. The CDR3 length is 15 residues. Trimming took 4 bases from V and 4 from J; bases not matched to a gene: 7. CDR3 coding DNA: TGTGCCAGCAGTGCCGAGACAGGGTCGAATCAGCCCCAGCATTTT. It codes for CASSAETGSNQPQHF.

This clonotype has at least ten counts. The chain has TRBV7-8 and TRBJ2-5, with D perhaps matching TRBD1 or TRBD2 (5 bases each). Deletions cut 5 bases from V and 2 bases from J, with 24 bases between. Germline loops: CDR1 SGHVS, CDR2 FQNEAQ. CDR3 length equals 18 residues. The CDR3 region has the DNA TGTGCCAGCAGCCCGAGGGTAGGACGGGGCCGGGTTCAAGAGACCCAGTACTTC. It encodes CASSPRVGRGRVQETQYF. Complete variable domain (other parts from reference TRBV7-8 and TRBJ2-5): GAGVSQSPRYKVAKRGQDVALRCDPISGHVSLFWYQQALGQGPEFLTYFQNEAQLDKSGLPSDRFFAERPEGSVSTLKIQRTQQEDSAVYLCASSPRVGRGRVQETQYFGPGTRLLVL.

This clonotype was counted at least ten times. The genes are TRBV20-1 and TRBJ2-7, with 7 bases lining up with TRBD2. This CDR3 has 15 amino acids. Germline V gives CDR1 DFQATT, CDR2 SNEGSKA (reference sequence). CDR3 bases: TGCAAAGTCCCCCAGAGGAGCGGGGCGAACTACGAGCAGTACTTC. Its translation: CKVPQRSGANYEQYF.

This clonotype was observed many times. The rearrangement uses TRBV15 and TRBJ1-2; D is uncertain. This CDR3 contains 14 residues. V lost 1 base, J lost 4 bases, and 10 bases lay in between. Germline V gene data show CDR1 as LNHNV and CDR2 as YYDKDF (reference sequence). This CDR3 reads CATSRGGGSYGYTF. The CDR3 DNA follows: TGTGCCACCAGCAGAGGGGGTGGGAGCTATGGCTACACCTTC.

The chain joins TRBV7-9 to TRBJ2-2; D gene uncertain. V dropped 5 bases and J dropped 8 bases, with 9 bases sitting between them. The CDR3 is 12 residues long. In germline, CDR1 is SEHNR, CDR2 FQNEAQ (reference sequence). The CDR3 spells CASSLAQGELFF. The CDR3 DNA reads as TGTGCCAGCAGCCTCGCCCAGGGGGAGCTGTTTTTT.

This clonotype was recorded many times. The chain is built from TRBV20-1 and TRBJ2-2; D unclear. The CDR3 contains 13 residues. V was cut by 5 bases and J by 2 bases, with 9 bases left in between. CDR1 is DFQATT and CDR2 is SNEGSKA in the germline V gene (reference sequence). CDR3 residues: CSARPSNTGELFF. CDR3 sequence (DNA): TGCAGTGCTCGTCCCTCAAACACCGGGGAGCTGTTTTTT.

This chain joins TRBV4-3 and TRBJ2-6; 8 bases line up with TRBD2. This CDR3 is 18 amino acids long. Germline lookup yields CDR1 LGHNA and CDR2 YSLEER. With 3 bases clipped from V and 0 bases from J, the junction kept 7 bases outside the gene matches. CDR3 protein: CASSQGLGGSSGANVLTF. The CDR3, as DNA: TGCGCCAGCAGCCAGGGACTAGGCGGGAGCTCTGGGGCCAACGTCCTGACTTTC.

In this sample, this clonotype turned up a few times. This sequence joins TRBV3-1 and TRBJ2-3, with D uncertain. Germline CDR1 LGHDT, CDR2 YNNKEL (reference sequence). V dropped 1 base and J dropped 4 bases, with 9 bases sitting between them. This CDR3 has 14 residues. The CDR3 sequence is CASSQAGVSDTQYF. The CDR3 nucleotides are TGTGCCAGCAGCCAAGCCGGCGTTTCAGATACGCAGTATTTT.

This clonotype was picked up many times. This chain connects TRBV5-4 to TRBJ2-1; D might be TRBD2 (5 bases). The germline gives CDR1 SGHNT, CDR2 YYREEE (reference sequence). The germline V and J ends were trimmed by 0 bases and 10 bases, with 14 bases remaining between them. CDR3 length: 14 amino acids. CDR3 bases: TGTGCCAGCAGCTTGGTTGGAGGAACCCTGGAGCAGTTCTTC. Encoded protein: CASSLVGGTLEQFF.

This clonotype was seen a few times. CDR3 bases: TGTGCCAGCAGCTCCGGGACTAGCCCCTACGAGCAGTACTTC. This encodes CASSSGTSPYEQYF. J is TRBJ2-7 and V is TRBV13; 9 bases agree with TRBD2. Germline V gives CDR1 PRHDT, CDR2 FYEKMQ (reference sequence). The length of the CDR3 is 14 residues. Unmatched junction bases numbered 3, after V lost 4 bases and J lost 2 bases.

The chain joins TRBV10-3 to TRBJ2-1; 7 nucleotides line up with TRBD1. Germline V lookup: CDR1 ENHRY, CDR2 SYGVKD. There are 12 residues in the CDR3. V lost 6 bases, J lost 5 bases, and 1 base stayed unmatched. The DNA for the CDR3 is TGTGCCATCAGGGGGACAGACAATGAGCAGTTCTTC. Its protein is CAIRGTDNEQFF.

This clonotype was seen a handful of times. The CDR3 bases are TGTGCCACCAGCAGAGATGTCGCGACGGGACGTCTGTACTTC. Translating it yields CATSRDVATGRLYF. The chain joins TRBV15 to TRBJ2-5; D possibly matches TRBD1 or TRBD2 (5 bases each). The CDR3 is 14 residues long. V lost 0 bases, J lost 13 bases, and 18 bases lay in between. Germline V gene lookup returns CDR1 LNHNV and CDR2 YYDKDF (reference sequence). Together with reference TRBV15 and TRBJ2-5, the CDR3 gives the full variable domain: DAMVIQNPRYQVTQFGKPVTLSCSQTLNHNVMYWYQQKSSQAPKLLFHYYDKDFNNEADTPDNFQSRRPNTSFCFLDIRSPGLGDTAMYLCATSRDVATGRLYFGPGTRLLVL.

This clonotype occurred a few times. The V gene is TRBV28, the J gene TRBJ1-1; the D gene is possibly TRBD1 (5 bases). The CDR3 spans 12 residues. Germline-derived CDR1 and CDR2 are MDHEN and SYDVKM. With 8 bases removed from V and 11 bases from J, the gap between germline ends came to 18 bases. The CDR3: CASYKNVGTAFF. The DNA for the CDR3 is TGTGCCAGCTACAAAAACGTCGGGACGGCTTTCTTT.

This clonotype showed up many times. The rearrangement links TRBV20-1 to TRBJ2-4; D is ambiguous. CDR1 and CDR2 from the germline V gene are DFQATT and SNEGSKA (reference sequence). Trimming cost V 7 bases and J 2 bases, with 12 bases left between them. The CDR3 extends over 13 amino acids. As DNA, the CDR3 is TGCAGTGTTTATGGCGGTCCCAAAAACATTCAGTACTTC. Its protein is CSVYGGPKNIQYF.

This chain links TRBV7-2 with TRBJ2-5; D gene ambiguous. This CDR3 contains 15 residues. V dropped 2 bases and J dropped 1 base, with 11 bases sitting between them. Per germline, CDR1 SGHTA and CDR2 FQGNSA. Written as DNA, the CDR3 is TGTGCCAGCAGCTTAATGTGGTCGCCCCAAGAGACCCAGTACTTC. Translation: CASSLMWSPQETQYF.

CDR3 coding DNA: TGTGCCAGCAGTGGGGCATCCGACACCGGGGAGCTGTTTTTT. It is translated as CASSGASDTGELFF. The genes are TRBV25-1 and TRBJ2-2; no reliable D call. Trimming took off 4 bases at V and 3 bases at J, with 9 bases between the two ends. The CDR3 covers 14 residues. Germline V gives CDR1 MGHDK, CDR2 SYGVNS.

This clonotype came up a few times. The gene calls are TRBV20-1 and TRBJ2-7, with 10 bases matching TRBD2. Trimming cost V 2 bases and J 5 bases; bases outside gene matches: 3. The CDR3 loop spans 13 amino acids. CDR1 is DFQATT and CDR2 is SNEGSKA in the germline V gene (reference sequence). The DNA of the CDR3 is TGCAGTGCTAGATTAGCGGGAGGAGACGAGCAGTACTTC. Translating it yields CSARLAGGDEQYF.

This clonotype has more than one count but fewer than ten. The chain links TRBV20-1 to TRBJ2-5, with 7 bases aligning to TRBD2. Germline V gene sequence: CDR1 DFQATT, CDR2 SNEGSKA (reference sequence). The length of the CDR3 is 15 residues. The V gene end was trimmed by 1 base and the J gene end by 4 bases; junction bases not matched to a gene: 9. CDR3 amino acids: CSARGIELARETQYF. The CDR3 DNA sequence: TGCAGTGCTAGAGGAATCGAACTAGCGCGAGAGACCCAGTACTTC.